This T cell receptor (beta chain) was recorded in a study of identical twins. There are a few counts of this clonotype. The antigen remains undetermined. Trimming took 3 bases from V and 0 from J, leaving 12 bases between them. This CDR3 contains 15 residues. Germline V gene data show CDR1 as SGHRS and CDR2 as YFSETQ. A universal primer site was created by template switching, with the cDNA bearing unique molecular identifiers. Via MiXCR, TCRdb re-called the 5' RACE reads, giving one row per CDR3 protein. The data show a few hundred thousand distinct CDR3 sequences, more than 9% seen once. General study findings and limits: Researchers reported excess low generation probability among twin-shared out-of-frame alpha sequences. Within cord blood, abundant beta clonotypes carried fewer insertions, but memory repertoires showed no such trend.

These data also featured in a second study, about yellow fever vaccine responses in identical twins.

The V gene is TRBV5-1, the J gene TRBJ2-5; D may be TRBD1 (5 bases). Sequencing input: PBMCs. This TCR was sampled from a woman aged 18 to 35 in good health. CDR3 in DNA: TGCGCCAGCAGCTCCCGTACAGGCTACCAAGAGACCCAGTACTTC. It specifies CASSSRTGYQETQYF.